What follows are 4 T cell receptor beta chains derived from one specimen sequenced in a study of T cells in Graves' hyperthyroidism and ophthalmopathy. Amplification of TCR beta CDR3 regions was performed using RNA transcripts as template. HTBI primers were used for first-round RT-PCR of the TCR CDR3. Using its own MiXCR run on the multiplex PCR reads, TCRdb lists one record per CDR3 protein. The sample includes under 400,000 distinct CDR3 sequences, 20% to 25% of them seen just once. The material sequenced was blood. Receptors originate from a man aged 50-59 years with Graves' hyperthyroidism.

In this sample, this clonotype turned up a few times. The chain uses TRBV29-1 and TRBJ2-1, with TRBD1 as a possible D gene (6 bases). Per the germline V gene, CDR1 is SQVTM and CDR2 is ANQGSEA. The V end was cut by 6 bases, the J end by 7 bases, with 10 bases between. The CDR3 contains 11 residues. CDR3 DNA: TGCAGCGTCTCACAGGGAAATGAGCAGTTCTTC. This gives the protein CSVSQGNEQFF.

This clonotype was observed once. The rearrangement links TRBV19 to TRBJ1-5; TRBD1 matches at 8 bases. CDR1 and CDR2 (germline): LNHDA, SQIVND (reference sequence). There are 16 residues in the CDR3. J was trimmed by 1 base and V by 5 bases; bases with no gene match: 7. As DNA, the CDR3 is TGTGCCAGTAGTTTCCAACGGACAGGGAGCAATCAGCCCCAGCATTTT. It yields the protein CASSFQRTGSNQPQHF.

This clonotype was seen more than once but under ten times. The rearrangement uses TRBV18 and TRBJ2-1; D is undetermined. Trimming took 3 bases from V and 9 from J, leaving 15 bases between them. The germline V gene has CDR1 KGHSH and CDR2 LQKENI. This CDR3 is 14 amino acids long. CDR3 DNA sequence: TGTGCCAGCTCACCTCTACCCAGGACGCTTGAGCAGTTCTTC. It codes for CASSPLPRTLEQFF.

The sample holds many counts of this clonotype. The chain employs TRBV11-3 and TRBJ2-5; D might be TRBD2 (5 bases). Germline-derived CDR1 and CDR2 are SGHNT and YENEEA. Deletions cut 5 bases from V and 5 bases from J, with 15 bases between. This CDR3 spans 14 amino acids. The CDR3 reads CASSPQSTGETQYF. DNA of the CDR3: TGTGCCAGCAGCCCACAATCTACGGGGGAGACCCAGTACTTC.